These 8 T cell receptor beta chains came from one sample sequenced in a study of OX40 agonist ivuxolimab in advanced cancers. Sequencing used immunoSEQ multiplex PCR; TCRdb keeps in-frame clones, though not all of them. The data show 82,000 or so clones, with around 85% seen just once and 2% to 3% held by the top ten. Sequences were derived from CD4+ or CD8+ T cells sorted from blood, sampled in a trial of the OX40 agonist ivuxolimab. The receptors stem from an adult with an advanced solid tumor such as melanoma, head and neck, liver or kidney cancer.

This clone was recorded only once. V is TRBV5-4 and J is TRBJ1-1; the match to TRBD1 covers 10 bases. After removal of 4 bases from V and 1 base from J, the junction contained 7 bases not matched to a gene. Germline CDR1 is SGHNT and CDR2 is YYREEE (reference sequence). There are 16 residues in the CDR3. The CDR3 sequence: CASSRTGQGTNTEAFF. DNA of the CDR3: TGTGCCAGCAGCCGAACGGGACAGGGGACGAACACTGAAGCTTTCTTT. The full variable domain, with the rest looked up from reference TRBV5-4 and TRBJ1-1, is ETGVTQSPTHLIKTRGQQVTLRCSSQSGHNTVSWYQQALGQGPQFIFQYYREEENGRGNFPPRFSGLQFPNYSSELNVNALELDDSALYLCASSRTGQGTNTEAFFGQGTRLTVV.

The V and J genes are TRBV6-1 and TRBJ1-3; D is undetermined. The CDR3 length is 13 residues. Trimming cost V 1 base and J 1 base, with 2 bases left between them. CDR1 is MNHNS and CDR2 is SASEGT in the germline V gene. Written as DNA, the CDR3 is TGTGCCAGCAGTGAAGGTTCTGGAAACACCATATATTTT. Translating gives CASSEGSGNTIYF.

The chain employs TRBV4-2 and TRBJ1-4, with D possibly TRBD1 on 5 matching bases. V was cut by 1 base and J by 4 bases, with 22 bases left in between. The CDR3 sequence is 19 residues long. CDR1 is LGHNA and CDR2 is YNFKEQ in the germline V gene. For the CDR3, the DNA is TGTGCCAGCAGCCAAGTCAACGCAGGCGGCCTAAGGGGTAATGAAAAACTGTTTTTT. It yields the protein CASSQVNAGGLRGNEKLFF.

The chain employs TRBV19 and TRBJ2-4, with D maybe TRBD2 (5 bases). Trimming pared 0 bases from V and 8 bases from J, leaving 11 bases between. CDR1 and CDR2 from the germline V gene are LNHDA and SQIVND (reference sequence). The CDR3 has 14 residues. In DNA, the CDR3 is TGTGCCAGTAGTATAGAAGTCGGAGGTCACATTCAGTACTTC. This codes for CASSIEVGGHIQYF.

The chain joins TRBV10-2 to TRBJ2-5; maybe TRBD1 (5 bases). This CDR3 is built from 14 residues. CDR1 WSHSY and CDR2 SAAADI come from the germline V gene. With 0 bases removed from V and 9 bases from J, the gap between germline ends came to 14 bases. The CDR3 DNA follows: TGCGCCAGCAGTGAGTCGATTTGGGTAGGGGCCCAGTACTTC. It codes for CASSESIWVGAQYF.

V usage is TRBV7-9 and J usage is TRBJ2-5; 13 bases agree with TRBD2. Per the germline V gene, CDR1 is SEHNR and CDR2 is FQNEAQ (reference sequence). V lost 4 bases, J lost 1 base, and 3 bases stayed unmatched. This CDR3 comprises 16 residues. In DNA, the CDR3 is TGTGCCAGCAGCTGGGGGACTAGCGGGGCCCAAGAGACCCAGTACTTC. The encoded protein is CASSWGTSGAQETQYF.

This clone turned up a few times. The chain links TRBV7-2 to TRBJ2-3; D might be TRBD1 (6 bases). V lost 3 bases to trimming and J lost 3 bases, with 13 bases between them. CDR1 SGHTA and CDR2 FQGNSA come from the germline V gene. This CDR3 is 15 amino acids long. The CDR3 loop reads CASSFRGQITDTQYF. The CDR3 DNA reads TGTGCCAGCAGCTTCCGCGGACAGATTACAGATACGCAGTATTTT.

The chain carries TRBV11-2 and TRBJ2-7; D ambiguous. Germline V gene sequence: CDR1 SGHAT, CDR2 FQNNGV. V shed 0 bases and J shed 2 bases, with 8 bases lying between them. The CDR3 sequence is 14 residues long. The CDR3 coding sequence is TGTGCCAGCAGCTTAGATCTTGGGCCCTACGAGCAGTACTTC. This gives the protein CASSLDLGPYEQYF.